This T cell receptor (beta chain) was recorded in a study of shared clonotypes between healthy human individuals. The CDR3 runs 16 residues. The J segment lost 2 bases and the V segment lost 4 bases, leaving 7 bases of the junction unmatched. The germline gives CDR1 SGDLS, CDR2 YYNGEE. TCRdb's copy holds only in-frame clones and misses some; the assay was immunoSEQ multiplex PCR. The sample shows 2 million to 2.5 million clones, 90% to 97% of them seen only once. The sequenced material came from naive CD4+ T cells sorted from blood. Indicated subset: CD45RA+ positively selected. This receptor was taken from a man between 18 and 29 years old in good health. The chain joins TRBV9 to TRBJ2-5; 11 bases agree with TRBD2. CDR3 loop: CASSTGLAVYQETQYF. The CDR3 DNA is TGTGCCAGCAGCACGGGACTAGCGGTATATCAAGAGACCCAGTACTTC.